This entry is about one T cell receptor beta chain. Its antigen is still unknown. This same CDR3 is encoded by further DNA sequences in the sample. This sample is part of a study of Ad26.COV2.S vaccination and SARS-CoV-2 variants. Across the study: Participants got Ad26.COV2.S intramuscularly, once or twice 56 days apart. Regarding the study as a whole: Vaccine recipients surpassed placebo recipients in spike-specific TCR breadth. Reported findings describe substantial breadth in spike-specific CD8+ and CD4+ T cell responses following vaccination.

V lost 4 bases, J lost 1 base, and 2 bases stayed unmatched. From germline, CDR1 is MDHEN and CDR2 SYDVKM. This CDR3 spans 14 amino acids. The assay was immunoSEQ multiplex PCR, and TCRdb's table has in-frame clones only and misses some. The sample has over 400,000 clones; less than 95% are singletons. Treatment in this sample: about 20 received Ad26.COV2.S at low or high dose, single or two shots; about five received placebo; per-sample allocation not given. Samples were taken on day 63 after the first vaccine or placebo injection. This person who donated was an adult of 18-55 years in Boston. The receptor was isolated from a person between 18 and 65 years old who received the Ad26.COV2.S COVID-19 vaccine or a placebo. This chain joins TRBV28 and TRBJ2-7; 9 nucleotides align to TRBD1. The sample in question was peripheral blood, obtained in a trial of Ad26.COV2.S vaccine versus placebo. The DNA for the CDR3 is TGTGCCAGCAGTTCTGGGACAGGGTCCTACGAGCAGTACTTC. It encodes CASSSGTGSYEQYF.